Below, 8 T cell receptor beta chains from the same sample are listed, as sequenced in a study of regulatory and conventional T cells in RAG deficiency. Method: immunoSEQ multiplex PCR; TCRdb's copy keeps in-frame clones and lacks some. The table records around 30,000 clones, roughly 96% of them present only once. Genomic DNA came from blood conventional CD4+ T cells gated CD25-low CD127-high. These same records also appear under a second study, on regulatory T cells. That paper adds: Primers: 52 TRBV forward and 13 TRBJ reverse.

Input material: CD25- CD4+ T cells sorted from blood. Source of these receptors: a human donor in good health.

This chain links TRBV5-4 with TRBJ2-3; the match to TRBD1 covers 10 bases. Germline V gene data show CDR1 as SGHNT and CDR2 as YYREEE (reference sequence). CDR3 length: 15 residues. V lost 4 bases and J lost 5; bases outside the gene matches: 7. For the CDR3, the DNA is TGTGCCAGCAGCATTAGACAGGGGGCAGGAGATACGCAGTATTTT. This translates into CASSIRQGAGDTQYF.

The chain recombines TRBV19 with TRBJ1-5; 7 positions match TRBD1. Germline V gene data show CDR1 as LNHDA and CDR2 as SQIVND (reference sequence). Unmatched junction bases numbered 5, after V lost 3 bases and J lost 3 bases. The CDR3 loop spans 15 amino acids. The CDR3 DNA follows: TGTGCCAGTAGTATCGGGGGACAGTCCAATCAGCCCCAGCATTTT. It encodes CASSIGGQSNQPQHF.

V usage is TRBV5-6 and J usage is TRBJ2-7; D might be TRBD1 (6 bases). CDR1 SGHDT and CDR2 YYEEEE come from the germline V gene. Trimming cost V 0 bases and J 1 base, with 8 bases left between them. This CDR3 is 14 amino acids long. CDR3 bases: TGTGCCAGCAGCTTGGAAAGGGGGTCCTACGAGCAGTACTTC. Protein product: CASSLERGSYEQYF.

The rearrangement joins TRBV6-5 to TRBJ2-2; D remains unclear. V gave up 6 bases and J gave up 4 bases, with 6 bases separating them. CDR1 is MNHEY, CDR2 SVGAGI, per germline. The CDR3 totals 12 residues. In DNA, the CDR3 is TGTGCCAGCAGGCAGTTCACCGGGGAGCTGTTTTTT. This encodes CASRQFTGELFF.

This chain joins TRBV28 and TRBJ2-4; no firm D call. The germline CDR1 and CDR2 sequences are MDHEN and SYDVKM. V was clipped by 5 bases and J by 0 bases, with 14 bases between them. The CDR3 has 16 residues. The DNA of the CDR3 is TGTGCCAGCAGTCCACAGCTACCCCTAGCCAAAAACATTCAGTACTTC. As protein: CASSPQLPLAKNIQYF.

This chain uses TRBV5-1 with TRBJ2-1; 8 bases line up with TRBD2. The CDR3 totals 14 residues. In germline, CDR1 is SGHRS, CDR2 YFSETQ. V shed 10 bases and J 0 bases; nucleotides not matched to a gene: 6. The CDR3 nucleotides read TGCGCCTGCCGGGGGGGGGCCTCCTACAATGAGCAGTTCTTC. This codes for CACRGGASYNEQFF.

The chain recombines TRBV28 with TRBJ1-1; TRBD1 is a possible D gene (6 bases). Germline-derived CDR1 and CDR2 are MDHEN and SYDVKM. The CDR3 runs to 16 residues. Trimming cost V 3 bases and J 6 bases, with 20 bases left between them. Here the CDR3 DNA reads TGTGCCAGCAGTTTCCACCTCTCGAGGGGGGGACCTGAAGCTTTCTTT. Its protein is CASSFHLSRGGPEAFF.

The J gene is TRBJ2-7, the V gene TRBV6-1, with TRBD1 matching 8 bases. The CDR3 sequence is 14 residues long. V was pared by 9 bases and J by 3 bases, with 10 bases of the junction left unmatched. The germline V gene has CDR1 MNHNS and CDR2 SASEGT. CDR3 in amino acids: CASSFDDRGYEQYF. The DNA for the CDR3 is TGTGCCAGTTCGTTCGACGACAGGGGCTACGAGCAGTACTTC.